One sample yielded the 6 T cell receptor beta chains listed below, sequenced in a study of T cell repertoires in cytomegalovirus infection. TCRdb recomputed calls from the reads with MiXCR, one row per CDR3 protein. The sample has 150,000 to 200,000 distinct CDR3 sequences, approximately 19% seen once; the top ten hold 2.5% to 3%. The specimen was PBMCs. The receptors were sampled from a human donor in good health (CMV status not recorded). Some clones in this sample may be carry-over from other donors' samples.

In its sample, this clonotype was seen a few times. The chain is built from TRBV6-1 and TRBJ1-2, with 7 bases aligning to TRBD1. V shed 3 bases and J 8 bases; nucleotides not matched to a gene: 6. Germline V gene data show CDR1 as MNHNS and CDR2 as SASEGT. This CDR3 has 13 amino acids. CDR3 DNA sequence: TGTGCCAGCAGTGACGACAGGGTATCAGGCTACACCTTC. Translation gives CASSDDRVSGYTF.

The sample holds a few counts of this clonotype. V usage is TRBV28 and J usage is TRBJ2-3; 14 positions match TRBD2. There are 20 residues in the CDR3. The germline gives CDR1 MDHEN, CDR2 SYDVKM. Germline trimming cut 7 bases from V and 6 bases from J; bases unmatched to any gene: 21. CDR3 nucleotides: TGTGCCAGCACCGCACCTAGACTAGCGGGAGGGCCGTTATATCCCGATACGCAGTATTTT. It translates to CASTAPRLAGGPLYPDTQYF.

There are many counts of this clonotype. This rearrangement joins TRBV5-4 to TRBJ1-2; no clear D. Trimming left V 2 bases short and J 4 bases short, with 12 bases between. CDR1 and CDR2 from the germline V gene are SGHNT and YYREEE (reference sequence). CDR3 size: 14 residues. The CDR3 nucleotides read TGTGCCAGCAGCTTATTGGACCGGCCCTATGGCTACACCTTC. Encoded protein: CASSLLDRPYGYTF. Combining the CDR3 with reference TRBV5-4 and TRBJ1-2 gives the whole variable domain ETGVTQSPTHLIKTRGQQVTLRCSSQSGHNTVSWYQQALGQGPQFIFQYYREEENGRGNFPPRFSGLQFPNYSSELNVNALELDDSALYLCASSLLDRPYGYTFGSGTRLTVV.

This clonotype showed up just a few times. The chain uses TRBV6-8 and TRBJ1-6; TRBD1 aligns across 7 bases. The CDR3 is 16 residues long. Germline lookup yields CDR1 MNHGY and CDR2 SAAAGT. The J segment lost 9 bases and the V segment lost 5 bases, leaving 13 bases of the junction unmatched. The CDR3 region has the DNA TGTGCCAGCAGTACTCGACCCGGCAGGGGGAGTTCACCCCTCCACTTT. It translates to CASSTRPGRGSSPLHF.

This CDR3 is CASSSVGRGRMETQYF. DNA of the CDR3: TGCGCCAGCAGCTCTGTGGGTCGGGGGCGCATGGAGACCCAGTACTTC. The V call is TRBV4-3, the J call TRBJ2-5; D is tentatively TRBD1 or TRBD2 (6 bases each). The germline V gene encodes CDR1 LGHNA and CDR2 YSLEER. V gave up 5 bases and J gave up 5 bases, with 21 bases separating them. The CDR3 covers 16 residues.

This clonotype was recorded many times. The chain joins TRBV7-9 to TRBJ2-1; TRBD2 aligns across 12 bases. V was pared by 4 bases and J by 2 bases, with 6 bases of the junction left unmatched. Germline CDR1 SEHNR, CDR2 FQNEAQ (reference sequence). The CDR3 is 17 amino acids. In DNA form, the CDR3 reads TGTGCCAGCAGCTCGCAAGGACTAGCGGGGACCTACAATGAGCAGTTCTTC. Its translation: CASSSQGLAGTYNEQFF.